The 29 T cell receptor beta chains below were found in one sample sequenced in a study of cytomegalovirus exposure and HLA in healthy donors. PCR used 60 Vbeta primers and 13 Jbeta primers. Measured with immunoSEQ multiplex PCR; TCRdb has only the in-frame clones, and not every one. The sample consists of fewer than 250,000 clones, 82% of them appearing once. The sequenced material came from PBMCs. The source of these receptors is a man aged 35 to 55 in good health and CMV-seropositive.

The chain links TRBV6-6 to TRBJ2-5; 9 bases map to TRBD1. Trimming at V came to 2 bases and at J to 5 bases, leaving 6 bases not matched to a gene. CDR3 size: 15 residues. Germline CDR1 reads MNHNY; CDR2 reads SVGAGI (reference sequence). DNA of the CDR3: TGTGCCAGCAGTTACCAAACAGGGGGCTGGGAGACCCAGTACTTC. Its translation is CASSYQTGGWETQYF.

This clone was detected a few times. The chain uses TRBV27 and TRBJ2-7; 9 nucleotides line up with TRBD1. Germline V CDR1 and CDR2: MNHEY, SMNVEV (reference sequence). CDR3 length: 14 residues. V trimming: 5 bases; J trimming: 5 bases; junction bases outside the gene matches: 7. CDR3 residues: CASSRDRAKDEQYF. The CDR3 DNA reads TGTGCCAGCAGTCGGGACAGGGCTAAGGACGAGCAGTACTTC.

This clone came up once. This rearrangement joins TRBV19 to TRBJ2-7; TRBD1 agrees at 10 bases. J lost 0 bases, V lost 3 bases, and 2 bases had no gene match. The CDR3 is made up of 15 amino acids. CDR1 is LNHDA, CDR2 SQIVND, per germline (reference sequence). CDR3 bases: TGTGCCAGTAGTATTCGGACAGGGGGCTCCTACGAGCAGTACTTC. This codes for CASSIRTGGSYEQYF.

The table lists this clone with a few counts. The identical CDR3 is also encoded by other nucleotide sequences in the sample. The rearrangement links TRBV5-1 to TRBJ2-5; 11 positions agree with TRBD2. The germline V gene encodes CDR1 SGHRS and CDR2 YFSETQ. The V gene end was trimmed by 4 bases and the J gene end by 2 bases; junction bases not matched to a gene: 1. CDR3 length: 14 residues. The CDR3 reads CASSRTSGQETQYF. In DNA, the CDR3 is TGCGCCAGCAGCCGGACTAGCGGGCAAGAGACCCAGTACTTC. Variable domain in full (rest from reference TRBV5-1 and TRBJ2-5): KAGVTQTPRYLIKTRGQQVTLSCSPISGHRSVSWYQQTPGQGLQFLFEYFSETQRNKGNFPGRFSGRQFSNSRSEMNVSTLELGDSALYLCASSRTSGQETQYFGPGTRLLVL.

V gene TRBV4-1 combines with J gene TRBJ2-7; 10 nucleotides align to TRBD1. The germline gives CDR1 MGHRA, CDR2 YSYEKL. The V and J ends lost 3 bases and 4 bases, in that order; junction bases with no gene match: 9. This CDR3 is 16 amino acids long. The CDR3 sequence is CASSHDPGQGLYEQYF. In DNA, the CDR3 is TGCGCCAGCAGCCACGATCCGGGACAGGGGCTTTACGAGCAGTACTTC.

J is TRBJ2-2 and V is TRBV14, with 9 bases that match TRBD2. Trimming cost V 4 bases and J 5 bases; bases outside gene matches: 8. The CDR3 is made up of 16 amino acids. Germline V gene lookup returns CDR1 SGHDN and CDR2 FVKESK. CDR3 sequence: CASSRQALAGTGELFF. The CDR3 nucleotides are TGTGCCAGCAGCCGACAGGCCCTAGCGGGGACCGGGGAGCTGTTTTTT.

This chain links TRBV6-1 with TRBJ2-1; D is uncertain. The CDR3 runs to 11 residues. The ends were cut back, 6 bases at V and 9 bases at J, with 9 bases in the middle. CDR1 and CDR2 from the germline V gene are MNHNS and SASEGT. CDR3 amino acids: CASSPSGEQFF. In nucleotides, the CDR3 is TGTGCCAGCAGCCCCTCAGGTGAGCAGTTCTTC.

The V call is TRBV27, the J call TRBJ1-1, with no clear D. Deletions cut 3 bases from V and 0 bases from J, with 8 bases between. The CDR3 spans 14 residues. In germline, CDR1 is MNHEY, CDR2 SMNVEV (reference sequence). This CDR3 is CASSFRGLNTEAFF. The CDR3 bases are TGTGCCAGCAGTTTTAGAGGTTTGAACACTGAAGCTTTCTTT.

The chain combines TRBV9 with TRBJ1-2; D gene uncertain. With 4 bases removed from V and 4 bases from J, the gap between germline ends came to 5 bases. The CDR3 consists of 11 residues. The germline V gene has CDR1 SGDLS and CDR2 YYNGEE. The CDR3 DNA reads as TGTGCCAGCAGCACTGGCTATGGCTACACCTTC. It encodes CASSTGYGYTF.

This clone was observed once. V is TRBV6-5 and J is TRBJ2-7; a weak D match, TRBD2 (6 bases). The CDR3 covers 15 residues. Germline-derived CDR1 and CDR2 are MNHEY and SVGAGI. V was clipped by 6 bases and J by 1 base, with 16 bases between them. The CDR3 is CASRRPGLPSYEQYF. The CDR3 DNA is TGTGCCAGCAGGCGGCCGGGACTCCCATCCTACGAGCAGTACTTC.

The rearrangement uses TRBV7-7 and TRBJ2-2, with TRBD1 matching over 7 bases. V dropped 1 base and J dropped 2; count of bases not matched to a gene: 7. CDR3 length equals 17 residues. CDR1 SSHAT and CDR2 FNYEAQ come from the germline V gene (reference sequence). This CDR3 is CASSLGPRDSNTGELFF. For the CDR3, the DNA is TGTGCCAGCAGCTTAGGCCCACGGGACAGTAACACCGGGGAGCTGTTTTTT.

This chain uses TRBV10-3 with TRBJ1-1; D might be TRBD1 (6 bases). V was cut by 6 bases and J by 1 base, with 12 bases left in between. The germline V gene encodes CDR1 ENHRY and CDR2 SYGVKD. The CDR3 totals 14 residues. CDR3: CAIREGTTNTEAFF. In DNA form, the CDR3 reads TGTGCCATCAGGGAAGGGACAACGAACACTGAAGCTTTCTTT.

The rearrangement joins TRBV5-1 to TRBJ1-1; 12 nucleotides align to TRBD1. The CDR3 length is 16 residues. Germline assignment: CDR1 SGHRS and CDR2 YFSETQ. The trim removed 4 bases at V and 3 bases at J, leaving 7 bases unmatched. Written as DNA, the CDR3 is TGCGCCAGCAGCCGAGGGACAGGGGGCTTGTACACTGAAGCTTTCTTT. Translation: CASSRGTGGLYTEAFF.

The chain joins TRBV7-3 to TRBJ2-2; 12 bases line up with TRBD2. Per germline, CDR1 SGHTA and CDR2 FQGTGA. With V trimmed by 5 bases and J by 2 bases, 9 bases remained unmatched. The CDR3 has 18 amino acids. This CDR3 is CASSPNPTSGRNTGELFF. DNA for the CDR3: TGTGCCAGCAGCCCTAACCCGACTAGCGGGAGAAACACCGGGGAGCTGTTTTTT.

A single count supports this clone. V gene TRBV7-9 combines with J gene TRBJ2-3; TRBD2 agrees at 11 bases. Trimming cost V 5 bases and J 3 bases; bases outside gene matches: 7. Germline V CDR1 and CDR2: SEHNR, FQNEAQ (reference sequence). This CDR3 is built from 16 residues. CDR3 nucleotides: TGTGCCAGCAGCCCAACCGGGACTAGCGGTACAGATACGCAGTATTTT. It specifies CASSPTGTSGTDTQYF.

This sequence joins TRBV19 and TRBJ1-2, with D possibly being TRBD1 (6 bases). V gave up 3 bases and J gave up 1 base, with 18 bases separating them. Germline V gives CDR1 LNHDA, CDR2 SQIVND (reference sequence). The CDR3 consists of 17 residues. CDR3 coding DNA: TGTGCCAGTAGTATCCGACAGGATAGCAACATTAACTATGGCTACACCTTC. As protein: CASSIRQDSNINYGYTF.

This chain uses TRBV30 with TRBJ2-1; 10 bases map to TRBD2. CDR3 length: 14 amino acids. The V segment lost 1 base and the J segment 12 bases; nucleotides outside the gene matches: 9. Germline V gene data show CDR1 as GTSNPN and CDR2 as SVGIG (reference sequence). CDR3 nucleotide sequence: TGTGCCTGGAGTGCTAAAGCGGGAGGGCCCCTGCAGTTCTTC. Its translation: CAWSAKAGGPLQFF.

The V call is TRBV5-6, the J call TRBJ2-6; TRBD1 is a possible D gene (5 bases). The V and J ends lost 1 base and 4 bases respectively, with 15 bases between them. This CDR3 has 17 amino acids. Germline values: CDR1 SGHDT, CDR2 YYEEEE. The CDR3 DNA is TGTGCCAGCAGCTTGCCCGCACAGGCTTGGGGGGCCAACGTCCTGACTTTC. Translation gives CASSLPAQAWGANVLTF.

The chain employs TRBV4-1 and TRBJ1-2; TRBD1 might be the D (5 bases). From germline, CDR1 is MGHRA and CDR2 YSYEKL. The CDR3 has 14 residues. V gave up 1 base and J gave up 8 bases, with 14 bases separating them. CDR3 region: CASSQASGPIGYTF. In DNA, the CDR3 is TGCGCCAGCAGCCAAGCGTCAGGGCCTATAGGCTACACCTTC.

The CDR3 DNA reads as TGTGCCAGCTGGGACACAAACTATGGCTACACCTTC. Encoded protein: CASWDTNYGYTF. The chain couples TRBV9 to TRBJ1-2; maybe TRBD1 (6 bases). CDR3 length: 12 residues. Germline V gene lookup returns CDR1 SGDLS and CDR2 YYNGEE. V lost 7 bases and J lost 2, with 9 bases in between.

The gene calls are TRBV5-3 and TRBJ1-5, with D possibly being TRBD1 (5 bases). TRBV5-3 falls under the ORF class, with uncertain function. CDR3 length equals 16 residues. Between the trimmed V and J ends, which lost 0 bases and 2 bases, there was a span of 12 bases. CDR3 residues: CARSLEMVRGNQPQHF. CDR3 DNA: TGTGCCAGAAGCTTGGAAATGGTCAGGGGCAATCAGCCCCAGCATTTT.

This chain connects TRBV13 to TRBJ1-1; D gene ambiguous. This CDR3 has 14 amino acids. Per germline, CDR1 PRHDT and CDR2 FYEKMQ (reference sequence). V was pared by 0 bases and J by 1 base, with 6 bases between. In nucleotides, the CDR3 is TGTGCCAGCAGCTTAGGACGGTCGAACACTGAAGCTTTCTTT. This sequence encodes CASSLGRSNTEAFF.

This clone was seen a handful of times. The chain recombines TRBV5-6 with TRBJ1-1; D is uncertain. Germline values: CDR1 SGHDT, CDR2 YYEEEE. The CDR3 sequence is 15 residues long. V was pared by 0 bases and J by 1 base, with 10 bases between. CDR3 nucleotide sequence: TGTGCCAGCAGCTTGGCCGCCAGGTCGAACACTGAAGCTTTCTTT. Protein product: CASSLAARSNTEAFF.

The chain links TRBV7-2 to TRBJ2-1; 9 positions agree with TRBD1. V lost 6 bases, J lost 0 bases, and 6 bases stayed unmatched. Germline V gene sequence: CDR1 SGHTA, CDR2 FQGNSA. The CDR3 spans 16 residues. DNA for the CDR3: TGTGCCAGCAGATCCGGGACAGGGAGCTCCTACAATGAGCAGTTCTTC. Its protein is CASRSGTGSSYNEQFF.

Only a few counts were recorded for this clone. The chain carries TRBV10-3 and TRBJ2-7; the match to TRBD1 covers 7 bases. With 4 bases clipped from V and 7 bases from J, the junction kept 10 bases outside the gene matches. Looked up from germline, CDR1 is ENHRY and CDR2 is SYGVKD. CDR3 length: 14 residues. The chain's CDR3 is CAISAQGPVGEQYF. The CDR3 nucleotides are TGTGCCATCAGTGCACAGGGGCCTGTGGGAGAGCAGTACTTC.

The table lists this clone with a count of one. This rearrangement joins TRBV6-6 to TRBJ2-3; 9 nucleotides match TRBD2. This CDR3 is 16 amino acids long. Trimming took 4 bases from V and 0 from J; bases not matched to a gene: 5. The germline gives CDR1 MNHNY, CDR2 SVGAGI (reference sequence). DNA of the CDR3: TGTGCCAGCAGTTCCAGAACTAGCGGGAGCACAGATACGCAGTATTTT. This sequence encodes CASSSRTSGSTDTQYF.

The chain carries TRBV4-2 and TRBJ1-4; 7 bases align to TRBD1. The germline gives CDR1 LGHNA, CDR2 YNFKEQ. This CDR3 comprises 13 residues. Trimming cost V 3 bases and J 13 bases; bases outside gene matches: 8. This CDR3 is CASSQTRQGRLFF. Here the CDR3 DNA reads TGTGCCAGCAGCCAGACTAGACAGGGTAGACTGTTTTTT.

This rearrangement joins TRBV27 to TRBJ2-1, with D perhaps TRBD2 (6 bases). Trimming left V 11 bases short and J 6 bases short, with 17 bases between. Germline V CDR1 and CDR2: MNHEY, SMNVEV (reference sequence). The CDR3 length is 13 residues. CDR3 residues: CASGTQIGNEQFF. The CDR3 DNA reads TGTGCCTCCGGGACTCAAATCGGCAATGAGCAGTTCTTC.

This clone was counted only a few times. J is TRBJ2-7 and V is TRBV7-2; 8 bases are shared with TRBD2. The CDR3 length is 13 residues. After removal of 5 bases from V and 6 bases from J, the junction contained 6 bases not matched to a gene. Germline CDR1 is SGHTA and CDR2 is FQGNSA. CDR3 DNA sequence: TGTGCCAGCAGCCATCTAGCGGGCTCCGAGCAGTACTTC. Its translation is CASSHLAGSEQYF.